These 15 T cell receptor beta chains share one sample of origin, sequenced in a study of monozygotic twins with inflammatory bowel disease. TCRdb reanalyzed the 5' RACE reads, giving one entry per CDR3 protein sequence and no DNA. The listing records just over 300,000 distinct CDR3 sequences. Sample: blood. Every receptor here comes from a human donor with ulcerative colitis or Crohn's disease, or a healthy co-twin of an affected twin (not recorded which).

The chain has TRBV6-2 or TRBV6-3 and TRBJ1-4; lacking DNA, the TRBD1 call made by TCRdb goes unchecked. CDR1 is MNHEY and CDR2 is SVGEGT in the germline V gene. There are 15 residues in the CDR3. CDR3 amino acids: CASSTPGTGYEKLFF.

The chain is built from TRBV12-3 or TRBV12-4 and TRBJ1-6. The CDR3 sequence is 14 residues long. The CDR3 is CASNLGQVNSPLHF.

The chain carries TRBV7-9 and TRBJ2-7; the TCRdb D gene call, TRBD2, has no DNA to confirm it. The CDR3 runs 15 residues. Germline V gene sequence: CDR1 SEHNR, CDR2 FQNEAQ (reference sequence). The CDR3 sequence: CASSLGQSPSREQYF.

The CDR3 sequence: CASSLGRVWGSSYNEQFF. This sequence joins TRBV7-2 and TRBJ2-1. The CDR3 has 18 residues. Germline CDR1 is SGHTA and CDR2 is FQGNSA.

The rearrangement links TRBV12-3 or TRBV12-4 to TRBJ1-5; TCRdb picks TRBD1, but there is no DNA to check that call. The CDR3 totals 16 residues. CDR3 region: CASSPAGTGSNQPQHF.

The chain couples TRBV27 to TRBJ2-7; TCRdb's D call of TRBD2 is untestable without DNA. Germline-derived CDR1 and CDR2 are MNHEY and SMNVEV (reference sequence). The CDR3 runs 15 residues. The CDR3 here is CASSSGTSGRREQYF.

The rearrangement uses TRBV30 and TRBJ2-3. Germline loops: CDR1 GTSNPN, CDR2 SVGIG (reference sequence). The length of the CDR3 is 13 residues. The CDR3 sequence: CAWSPSSTDTQYF.

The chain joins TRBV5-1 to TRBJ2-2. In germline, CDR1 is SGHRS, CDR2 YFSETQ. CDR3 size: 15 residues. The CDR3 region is CASALAGSSTGELFF.

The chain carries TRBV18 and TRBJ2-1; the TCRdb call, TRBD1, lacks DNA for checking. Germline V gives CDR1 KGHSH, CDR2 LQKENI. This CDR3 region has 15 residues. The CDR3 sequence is CASSSRDRLYNEQFF.

CDR3 sequence reads: CSARDHSGWGTDTQYF. The genes are TRBV20-1 and TRBJ2-3; checking the TCRdb D call of TRBD2 is not possible without DNA. The germline V gene encodes CDR1 DFQATT and CDR2 SNEGSKA (reference sequence). This CDR3 is 16 amino acids long.

CDR3 loop: CASSLFSGGAADTQYF. V usage is TRBV7-8 and J usage is TRBJ2-3; TCRdb's assignment of TRBD2 cannot be checked, as there is no DNA. The CDR3 covers 16 residues. From germline, CDR1 is SGHVS and CDR2 FQNEAQ.

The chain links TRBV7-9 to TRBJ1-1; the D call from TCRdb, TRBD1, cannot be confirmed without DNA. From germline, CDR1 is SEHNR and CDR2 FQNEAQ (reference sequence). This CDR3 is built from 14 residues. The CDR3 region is CASNTGVGNTEAFF. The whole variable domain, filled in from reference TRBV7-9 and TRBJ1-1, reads DTGVSQNPRHKITKRGQNVTFRCDPISEHNRLYWYRQTLGQGPEFLTYFQNEAQLEKSRLLSDRFSAERPKGSFSTLEIQRTEQGDSAMYLCASNTGVGNTEAFFGQGTRLTVV.

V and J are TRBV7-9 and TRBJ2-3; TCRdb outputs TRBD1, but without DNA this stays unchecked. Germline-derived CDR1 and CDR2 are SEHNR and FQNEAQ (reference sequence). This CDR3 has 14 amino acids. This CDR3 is CASSPKGVTDTQYF.

CDR3 residues: CASSWSGADTQYF. The V call is TRBV5-1, the J call TRBJ2-3. The germline V gene has CDR1 SGHRS and CDR2 YFSETQ. This CDR3 has 13 amino acids.

This CDR3 is CASSPQLAGKGYIQYF. V and J are TRBV28 and TRBJ2-4; TCRdb selects TRBD2, and the lack of DNA leaves this call unchecked. The germline gives CDR1 MDHEN, CDR2 SYDVKM. The CDR3 is 16 amino acids.